This passage covers 27 T cell receptor beta chains from one sample sequenced in a study of human T cells and chemical hapten exposure. One entry per CDR3 protein, called by TCRdb with MiXCR from the RACE reads. The table lists around 350,000 distinct CDR3 sequences, about 5.4% of them singletons, with under 9.5% in the top ten. Time point described: pre-sensitization, week 0. As for treatment: therapeutic diphenylcyclopropenone sensitization with weekly scalp DPC. The specimen comprised whole blood, sampled in connection with sensitization to the hapten diphenylcyclopropenone (DPC). Source of these receptors: a woman aged 18-29 years with alopecia areata. Some clones in this sample may be carry-over from other donors' samples.

This clonotype was observed a handful of times. The chain employs TRBV7-2 and TRBJ1-2, with a weak D call TRBD1 (5 bases). The CDR3 loop spans 15 amino acids. Germline lookup yields CDR1 SGHTA and CDR2 FQGNSA. Trimming removed 1 base at V and 0 bases at J, with 9 bases between. The CDR3 coding sequence is TGTGCCAGCAGCTTAGGGGGCAACGCTAACTATGGCTACACCTTC. It specifies CASSLGGNANYGYTF.

This clonotype was picked up many times. The chain links TRBV12-3 or TRBV12-4 to TRBJ2-1; D might be TRBD2 (7 bases). The CDR3 covers 16 residues. Between the trimmed V and J ends, which lost 5 bases and 10 bases, there was a span of 24 bases. CDR3 sequence reads: CASSIGGVSSGEEQFF. CDR3 coding DNA: TGTGCCAGCAGTATAGGGGGGGTATCTAGCGGCGAAGAGCAGTTCTTC.

Here the CDR3 reads CASSVGSSSYNSPLHF. Here the CDR3 DNA reads TGCGCCAGCAGCGTTGGGTCCAGCTCCTATAATTCACCCCTCCACTTT. V usage is TRBV5-1 and J usage is TRBJ1-6; D is ambiguous. The V gene lost 4 bases and the J gene lost 0 bases, with 11 bases spanning the gap. The CDR3 is made up of 16 amino acids. CDR1 and CDR2 from the germline V gene are SGHRS and YFSETQ.

Ten or more counts support this clonotype. The V and J genes are TRBV20-1 and TRBJ1-2; tentative D call: TRBD1 (6 bases). The CDR3 is 12 amino acids. Trimming pared 6 bases from V and 3 bases from J, leaving 11 bases between. The V gene's germline CDR1 is DFQATT and CDR2 SNEGSKA (reference sequence). CDR3 amino acids: CSAKDSDYGYTF. The CDR3 DNA sequence: TGCAGTGCCAAGGACAGTGACTATGGCTACACCTTC.

In its sample, this clonotype was seen many times. The rearrangement joins TRBV28 to TRBJ2-3, with 10 nucleotides matching TRBD2. The CDR3 is made up of 16 amino acids. Germline CDR1 is MDHEN and CDR2 is SYDVKM. V lost 5 bases, J lost 2 bases, and 7 bases stayed unmatched. The CDR3 DNA sequence: TGTGCCAGCAGTCCAGATAGCGGGGGGAACACAGATACGCAGTATTTT. Its translation: CASSPDSGGNTDTQYF.

This clonotype has only a few counts. The chain couples TRBV14 to TRBJ1-1; 10 bases agree with TRBD1. The trim removed 1 base at V and 11 bases at J, leaving 10 bases unmatched. Germline V gene data show CDR1 as SGHDN and CDR2 as FVKESK. This CDR3 has 15 residues. The DNA of the CDR3 is TGTGCCAGCAGCCAAGCATTTCCGGGACAGGGGAAGGCTTTCTTT. Its translation is CASSQAFPGQGKAFF. The full variable domain, rest sourced from reference TRBV14 and TRBJ1-1, is EAGVTQFPSHSVIEKGQTVTLRCDPISGHDNLYWYRRVMGKEIKFLLHFVKESKQDESGMPNNRFLAERTGGTYSTLKVQPAELEDSGVYFCASSQAFPGQGKAFFGQGTRLTVV.

J is TRBJ2-3 and V is TRBV6-1, with D maybe TRBD2 (7 bases). The germline V gene has CDR1 MNHNS and CDR2 SASEGT. The CDR3 runs 16 residues. V gave up 4 bases and J gave up 0 bases, with 14 bases separating them. CDR3 sequence (DNA): TGTGCCAGCAGTGCGGTGGGGGGGCCGAGCACAGATACGCAGTATTTT. Encoded protein: CASSAVGGPSTDTQYF.

This clonotype was seen at least ten times. This sequence joins TRBV11-2 and TRBJ2-3; 10 bases are shared with TRBD1. CDR3 size: 15 residues. The junction had 6 bases not matched to a gene; V was cut back by 5 bases and J by 4 bases. Germline loops: CDR1 SGHAT, CDR2 FQNNGV. The CDR3 is CASSRQGASADTQYF. The CDR3 nucleotides read TGTGCCAGCAGCCGACAGGGGGCTAGCGCAGATACGCAGTATTTT.

This clonotype has a handful of counts. This sequence joins TRBV3-1 and TRBJ2-6; a weak D match, TRBD2 (5 bases). The V end was cut by 5 bases, the J end by 2 bases, with 10 bases between. There are 15 residues in the CDR3. Germline assignment: CDR1 LGHDT and CDR2 YNNKEL (reference sequence). CDR3 in DNA: TGTGCCAGCAGCGACTACCAGGCTGGGGCCAACGTCCTGACTTTC. Translated: CASSDYQAGANVLTF.

In this sample, this clonotype turned up many times. A read error may produce the germline difference seen at one junction end. This chain links TRBV7-7 with TRBJ2-7, with a tentative D call TRBD2 (5 bases). The CDR3 sequence is 14 residues long. In germline, CDR1 is SSHAT, CDR2 FNYEAQ (reference sequence). The CDR3, as DNA: TGTGCTAGCAGCTTGAGGGCGGACTCCTACGAGCAGTACTTC. Translation: CASSLRADSYEQYF.

This clonotype has more than one count but fewer than ten. The chain combines TRBV12-3 or TRBV12-4 with TRBJ2-5; D might be TRBD1 (6 bases). This CDR3 region has 13 residues. The ends were cut back, 3 bases at V and 4 bases at J, with 9 bases in the middle. The DNA for the CDR3 is TGTGCCAGCAGTTTGGGGGCCCGAGAGACCCAGTACTTC. It codes for CASSLGARETQYF.

This clonotype came up many times. The rearrangement uses TRBV29-1 and TRBJ2-7, with D hard to call. V was trimmed by 4 bases and J by 4 bases, leaving 14 bases between them. CDR3 length equals 13 residues. The V gene's germline CDR1 is SQVTM and CDR2 ANQGSEA. CDR3: CSVAPDQRYEQYF. For the CDR3, the DNA is TGCAGCGTTGCCCCGGACCAACGTTACGAGCAGTACTTC.

This clonotype was recorded a few times. The V and J genes are TRBV5-1 and TRBJ1-4; D might be TRBD1 (5 bases). CDR1 and CDR2 from the germline V gene are SGHRS and YFSETQ. With 0 bases removed from V and 1 base from J, the gap between germline ends came to 10 bases. CDR3 size: 16 residues. This CDR3 is CASSLAAGGTNEKLFF. The CDR3 nucleotides are TGCGCCAGCAGCTTGGCGGCTGGGGGAACTAATGAAAAACTGTTTTTT.

This clonotype showed up just a few times. V and J are TRBV6-2 or TRBV6-3 and TRBJ1-5, with 7 bases lining up with TRBD1. The V gene end was trimmed by 5 bases and the J gene end by 3 bases; junction bases not matched to a gene: 7. Germline V gene lookup returns CDR1 MNHEY and CDR2 SVGEGT. The CDR3 consists of 15 residues. CDR3 nucleotides: TGTGCCAGCAGTGATCGGACAGGCAACAATCAGCCCCAGCATTTT. Its translation is CASSDRTGNNQPQHF.

This clonotype was recorded many times. The chain couples TRBV4-1 to TRBJ2-5; unclear D gene. The CDR3 has 13 residues. V lost 5 bases and J lost 1, with 8 bases in between. The V gene's germline CDR1 is MGHRA and CDR2 YSYEKL. CDR3 amino acids: CASSYRIQETQYF. CDR3 nucleotides: TGCGCCAGCAGCTACCGGATCCAAGAGACCCAGTACTTC.

This clonotype was counted at least ten times. The rearrangement joins TRBV6-1 to TRBJ2-7; 8 bases map to TRBD2. The germline gives CDR1 MNHNS, CDR2 SASEGT. After removal of 7 bases from V and 1 base from J, the junction contained 9 bases not matched to a gene. The CDR3 has 15 amino acids. The CDR3 nucleotides read TGTGCCAGCACCCCAGGCGGGGGGCCTTCCTACGAGCAGTACTTC. It codes for CASTPGGGPSYEQYF.

The sample holds many counts of this clonotype. This chain joins TRBV7-2 and TRBJ1-6; D ambiguous. V lost 0 bases, J lost 9 bases, and 6 bases lay in between. Per the germline V gene, CDR1 is SGHTA and CDR2 is FQGNSA. The CDR3 loop spans 13 amino acids. As DNA, the CDR3 is TGTGCCAGCAGCTTAGCGGACCGTTCACCCCTCCACTTT. Translating gives CASSLADRSPLHF.

The chain couples TRBV7-2 to TRBJ1-5; 7 bases are shared with TRBD1. V lost 1 base and J lost 0; bases outside the gene matches: 6. The CDR3 totals 17 residues. In germline, CDR1 is SGHTA, CDR2 FQGNSA. This CDR3 reads CASSLEGAGYSNQPQHF. Written as DNA, the CDR3 is TGTGCCAGCAGCTTAGAGGGGGCAGGGTATAGCAATCAGCCCCAGCATTTT. Full variable domain (remainder filled in from reference TRBV7-2 and TRBJ1-5): GAGVSQSPSNKVTEKGKDVELRCDPISGHTALYWYRQSLGQGLEFLIYFQGNSAPDKSGLPSDRFSAERTGGSVSTLTIQRTQQEDSAVYLCASSLEGAGYSNQPQHFGDGTRLSIL.

Ten or more counts support this clonotype. The gene calls are TRBV12-5 and TRBJ2-2; 7 positions match TRBD1. Per germline, CDR1 LGHNT and CDR2 FRNRAP. After removal of 7 bases from V and 6 bases from J, the junction contained 8 bases not matched to a gene. The CDR3 totals 14 residues. The CDR3 sequence: CASAPTGWAGELFF. The DNA of the CDR3 is TGTGCTAGTGCCCCGACAGGGTGGGCCGGGGAGCTGTTTTTT.

The chain recombines TRBV3-1 with TRBJ2-3; D uncertain. The CDR3 loop spans 16 amino acids. CDR1 is LGHDT and CDR2 is YNNKEL in the germline V gene (reference sequence). The germline V and J ends were trimmed by 3 bases and 5 bases, with 18 bases remaining between them. CDR3 residues: CASSHSGRKRQDTQYF. CDR3 bases: TGTGCCAGCAGCCACTCAGGCAGGAAGCGTCAAGATACGCAGTATTTT.

As regards this clonotype: This clone may be a read error of a much larger clone one base away. The chain joins TRBV12-3 or TRBV12-4 to TRBJ2-3; D remains unclear. The CDR3 has 13 amino acids. CDR3 residues: CASSPKNTDTHYF. The DNA of the CDR3 is TGTGCCAGCAGTCCCAAGAACACAGATACGCACTATTTT.

This clonotype has a handful of counts. The CDR3 DNA reads as TGTGCCAGCAGCTTGACTAGCGGGGGTGCGGGCACCGGGGAGCTGTTTTTT. Translated, it gives CASSLTSGGAGTGELFF. This sequence joins TRBV3-1 and TRBJ2-2; TRBD2 matches 12 bases. Germline V lookup: CDR1 LGHDT, CDR2 YNNKEL (reference sequence). Losses at the gene ends were 5 bases for V and 4 bases for J; bases not matched to a gene: 8. This CDR3 has 17 amino acids. Looking up the rest from reference TRBV3-1 and TRBJ2-2 gives the full variable domain: DTAVSQTPKYLVTQMGNDKSIKCEQNLGHDTMYWYKQDSKKFLKIMFSYNNKELIINETVPNRFSPKSPDKAHLNLHINSLELGDSAVYFCASSLTSGGAGTGELFFGEGSRLTVL.

V is TRBV9 and J is TRBJ1-2; no clear D. The CDR3 runs 13 residues. The germline CDR1 and CDR2 sequences are SGDLS and YYNGEE. Trimming removed 2 bases from V and 8 bases from J, with 13 bases in between. CDR3 amino acids: CASSVFPFYGYTF. The CDR3 DNA sequence: TGTGCCAGCAGCGTCTTTCCTTTCTACGGCTACACCTTC. Full variable domain (rest looked up from reference TRBV9 and TRBJ1-2): DSGVTQTPKHLITATGQRVTLRCSPRSGDLSVYWYQQSLDQGLQFLIQYYNGEERAKGNILERFSAQQFPDLHSELNLSSLELGDSALYFCASSVFPFYGYTFGSGTRLTVV.

This clonotype was counted ten times or more. This chain links TRBV12-3 or TRBV12-4 with TRBJ2-7, with 13 positions matching TRBD2. Losses at the gene ends were 4 bases for V and 7 bases for J; bases not matched to a gene: 7. The CDR3 is made up of 15 amino acids. The CDR3: CASSSPGLAGMEQYF. DNA for the CDR3: TGTGCCAGCAGTTCTCCGGGACTAGCGGGAATGGAGCAGTACTTC.

In its sample, this clonotype was seen many times. This rearrangement joins TRBV12-3 or TRBV12-4 to TRBJ1-2; D not resolved. This CDR3 is 14 amino acids long. Trimming took off 5 bases at V and 8 bases at J, with 18 bases between the two ends. CDR3 amino acids: CASSPQTHGEGYTF. The CDR3 DNA is TGTGCCAGCAGTCCACAAACCCATGGGGAGGGCTACACCTTC.

This clonotype was counted between two and nine times. The chain employs TRBV18 and TRBJ2-4; D might be TRBD2 (6 bases). Trimming took 3 bases from V and 5 from J, leaving 11 bases between them. The length of the CDR3 is 14 residues. Per the germline V gene, CDR1 is KGHSH and CDR2 is LQKENI. CDR3 bases: TGTGCCAGCTCACCCGGCAGGGAGGAAAACATTCAGTACTTC. This gives the protein CASSPGREENIQYF.

Here the CDR3 reads CASKTSRTNEKLFF. CDR3 coding DNA: TGTGCCAGTAAGACCAGCAGAACTAATGAAAAACTGTTTTTT. The chain employs TRBV19 and TRBJ1-4; D gene ambiguous. CDR3 size: 14 residues. Between the trimmed V and J ends, which lost 7 bases and 1 base, there was a span of 10 bases. The V gene's germline CDR1 is LNHDA and CDR2 SQIVND (reference sequence).